These T cell receptor beta chains were read from a single sample in a study of cytomegalovirus exposure and HLA in healthy donors. Sequencing was performed with immunoSEQ multiplex PCR; in TCRdb, only in-frame clones are kept and a portion is missing. The sample has about 250,000 clones, roughly nine tenths seen once; the top ten hold 12%. Sequences were obtained from PBMCs. Every receptor here comes from a man aged 18 to 30 in good health and CMV-seropositive. CDR3s include the opening cysteine and the closing phenylalanine or tryptophan. D genes are given only for firm matches. Only part of the rows carry a size: once, few, many, or a class if the clone is expanded.

>.|TRBV30|.|TRBJ2-1
TGTGCCTGGGGGGATATGGTTTATGAGCAGTTCTTC
CAWGDMVYEQFF
>few|TRBV5-8|TRBD2|TRBJ2-1
TGTGCCAGCAGCCCCCCGGGACTAGCGGATGAGCAGTTCTTC
CASSPPGLADEQFF
>.|TRBV5-4|TRBD1|TRBJ1-2
TGTGCCAGCAGCTTGGGGACAGGGTTGGTTGGCTACACCTTC
CASSLGTGLVGYTF
>.|TRBV6-1|.|TRBJ1-4
TGTGCCACCACATTAAGGGTTGAACGTAATGAAAAACTGTTTTTT
CATTLRVERNEKLFF
>.|TRBV6-5|.|TRBJ1-5
TGTGCCAGCAGTCCCGACAGAAATAGCAATCAGCCCCAGCATTTT
CASSPDRNSNQPQHF
>.|TRBV6-1|TRBD1|TRBJ1-2
TGTGCCAGTGTGGACAGGTCTCCCTATGGCTACACCTTC
CASVDRSPYGYTF
>.|TRBV27|.|TRBJ2-2
TGTGCCAGCAGTTTACTCAGGGCCGCCGGGGAGCTGTTTTTT
CASSLLRAAGELFF
>once|TRBV7-9|.|TRBJ2-1
TGTGCCAGCAGGCTAGCAGCCTACAATGAGCAGTTCTTC
CASRLAAYNEQFF
>few|TRBV4-1|TRBD2|TRBJ2-1
TGCGCCAGCAGCCCAGGACTAGCAGGTAACAATGAGCAGTTCTTC
CASSPGLAGNNEQFF
>.|TRBV5-1|.|TRBJ2-1
TGCGCCAGCAGCTTGGATGTGGGTACGAATTGGAATGAGCAGTTCTTC
CASSLDVGTNWNEQFF
>many|TRBV27|.|TRBJ1-2
TGTGCCAGCAGTTTAGGACAAAACTATGGCTACACCTTC
CASSLGQNYGYTF
>few|TRBV19|.|TRBJ1-5
TGTGCCAGTAGTCCCAGGGACCGCTTCAATCAGCCCCAGCATTTT
CASSPRDRFNQPQHF
>.|TRBV5-6|.|TRBJ1-5
TGTGCCAGCAGCGTGTCAAGTAATCAGCCCCAGCATTTT
CASSVSSNQPQHF
>.|TRBV4-1|.|TRBJ1-2
TGCGCCAGCAGCCAAGGGACGGGGGACTATGGCTACACCTTC
CASSQGTGDYGYTF
>.|TRBV19|.|TRBJ1-5
TGTGCCAGTAGTATTGGGACACGGAGCAATCAGCCCCAGCATTTT
CASSIGTRSNQPQHF
>.|TRBV28|TRBD1|TRBJ2-1
TGTGCCAGCAGACGAGGACAGGCAACAACCTACAATGAGCAGTTCTTC
CASRRGQATTYNEQFF
>.|TRBV4-2|TRBD2|TRBJ2-5
TGTGCCAGCAGCCAATATCAGTGGGGAGGGATCCAAGAGACCCAGTACTTC
CASSQYQWGGIQETQYF
>.|TRBV7-6|.|TRBJ2-7
TGTGCCAGCACCCAGGAGCCTCGCTCCTACGAGCAGTACTTC
CASTQEPRSYEQYF
>.|TRBV5-1|TRBD1|TRBJ1-2
TGCGCCAGCAGCTTGGGCCCGGGACAGGGATATGGCTACACCTTC
CASSLGPGQGYGYTF
>.|TRBV15|TRBD2|TRBJ2-7
TGTGCCACCAGCACAGACTATCTAGCGGCCCCCTCCTACGAGCAGTACTTC
CATSTDYLAAPSYEQYF
>.|TRBV7-2|.|TRBJ2-7
TGTGCCAGCAGCACCTTGGTTAGCGCGGCCTACGAGCAGTACTTC
CASSTLVSAAYEQYF
>.|TRBV5-7|TRBD2|TRBJ2-1
TGTGCCAGCAGAAGTAGCGGGAGGGAATCTTCCTACAATGAGCAGTTCTTC
CASRSSGRESSYNEQFF
>once|TRBV11-2|TRBD2|TRBJ2-3
TGTGCCAGCAGCTCCCCCGGCGGGAGACGTACGCAGTATTTT
CASSSPGGRRTQYF
>.|TRBV7-9|.|TRBJ2-7
TGTGCCAGCAGCTTAGCTACGGGTATCATTCACGAGCAGTACTTC
CASSLATGIIHEQYF
>.|TRBV5-6|.|TRBJ1-1
TGTGCCAGCAGCTTTGGCCACCTGAACACTGAAGCTTTCTTT
CASSFGHLNTEAFF
>.|TRBV2|TRBD2|TRBJ2-7
TGTGCCAGCAGTGAGGGTCCGGGGGGGGAGCAGTACTTC
CASSEGPGGEQYF
>.|TRBV15|TRBD2|TRBJ2-1
TGTGCCACCAGCAGAACTAGCGGGAGCTATGAGCAGTTCTTC
CATSRTSGSYEQFF
>.|TRBV30|.|TRBJ1-2
TGTGCCTGGACGACAGCTAACTATGGCTACACCTTC
CAWTTANYGYTF
>.|TRBV28|TRBD1|TRBJ1-1
TGTGCCAGCAGCCTAACAGGGGGCAACACTGAAGCTTTCTTT
CASSLTGGNTEAFF
>.|TRBV28|.|TRBJ1-3
TGTGCCAGCAGTTTACCCCTCCGGGGGGTAGGAAACACCATATATTTT
CASSLPLRGVGNTIYF
>.|TRBV5-1|.|TRBJ2-1
TGCGCCAGCAGCGTACAGGAGAGAACCTACAATGAGCAGTTCTTC
CASSVQERTYNEQFF
>.|TRBV18|TRBD1|TRBJ2-2
TGTGCCAGCTCGGCCGGGACAGCCACCGGGGAGCTGTTTTTT
CASSAGTATGELFF
>.|TRBV19|.|TRBJ1-4
TGTGCCAGTAGCAACAGGCCGAATGAAAAACTGTTTTTT
CASSNRPNEKLFF
>.|TRBV6-1|TRBD1|TRBJ2-7
TGTGCCAGCAGTGGGGGACAGGGAACATCCTACGAGCAGTACTTC
CASSGGQGTSYEQYF
>.|TRBV12-5|.|TRBJ2-5
TGTGCTAGTGGTTCCTCTAGCAGACAAGAGACCCAGTACTTC
CASGSSSRQETQYF
>once|TRBV11-2|.|TRBJ2-7
TGTGCCAGCAGCCTTCCGGGGTCTAGTCGGGAATACGAGCAGTACTTC
CASSLPGSSREYEQYF